This T cell receptor beta chain is from a study of shared clonotypes between healthy human individuals. Study-level points and caveats: Among non-shared clonotypes, generation probabilities were lower than among those shared by all four donors. Larger estimated richness was generally seen in naive subsets than in memory subsets.

In the case of this clone: Its specificity is unknown.

Authors' data handling: Filtering of immunoSEQ junctional sequences could not match full-length read filtering. Libraries were prepared by immunoSEQ multiplex PCR; TCRdb keeps only in-frame clonotypes and omits some of them. V, J and clone size were drawn from that table, and D and trimming were deduced from the DNA. The sample contains millions of clones, about 95% of which appear only once. Terminally differentiated effector memory CD45RA+ cells were excluded from the naive CD8 cells, which were CD45RO-negative and positively selected for CCR7. V was shortened by 3 bases and J by 4 bases, with 10 bases between the two germline ends. Germline CDR1 is WNHNN and CDR2 is SYGVQD (reference sequence). The CDR3 consists of 14 residues.

This receptor was taken from a man younger than 30 in good health. The sequenced sample consisted of naive CD8+ T cells sorted from blood. The chain has TRBV10-1 and TRBJ2-1, with no clear D. The CDR3 nucleotides are TGCGCCAGCAGTGATGAAGTGGGGTACAATGAGCAGTTCTTC. Its protein is CASSDEVGYNEQFF.